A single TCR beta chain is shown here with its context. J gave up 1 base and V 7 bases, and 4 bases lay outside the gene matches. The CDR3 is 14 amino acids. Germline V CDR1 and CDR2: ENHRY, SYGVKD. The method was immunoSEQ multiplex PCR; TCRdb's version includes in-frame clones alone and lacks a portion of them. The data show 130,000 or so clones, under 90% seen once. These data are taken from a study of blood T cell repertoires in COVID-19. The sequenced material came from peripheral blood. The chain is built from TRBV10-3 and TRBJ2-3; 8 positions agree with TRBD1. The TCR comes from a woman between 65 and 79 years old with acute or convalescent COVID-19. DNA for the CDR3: TGTGCCATCACGGCGACAGGGGGCACAGATACGCAGTATTTT. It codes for CAITATGGTDTQYF.